This T cell receptor (beta chain) was captured in a study of T-cell reconstitution after alpha-beta-depleted transplantation in children. Overall study findings and caveats: T-cell counts and diversity were attributed mostly to newly produced T cells one year after transplant. About two months after transplant, alpha-beta T cells reportedly came from several hundred expanded graft clones. There were some patients whose high TCRbeta diversity at day 60 came from surviving recipient T cells and thymic progenitors.

Library preparation (for TCRbeta) was performed with unique molecular identifiers. TCRdb ran MiXCR on the PCR reads and lists one entry per CDR3 protein. The table has 550,000 to 800,000 distinct CDR3 sequences, approximately 14% seen once; the top ten hold 0.79%. This clonotype was seen ten or more times. Antigen specificity is unknown. J lost 2 bases, V lost 4 bases, and 5 bases had no gene match. Germline CDR1 is SGHRS and CDR2 is YFSETQ. The CDR3 consists of 15 residues. The chain combines TRBV5-1 with TRBJ2-3, with 9 positions matching TRBD2. The TCR sequence derives from a girl aged 2 to 9 with congenital amegakaryocytic thrombocytopenia, due to receive a stem cell transplant. The material was PBMCs, obtained before TCRalphabeta/CD19-depleted stem cell transplant. The CDR3 reads CASSPLAGLTDTQYF. DNA of the CDR3: TGCGCCAGCAGCCCCCTAGCGGGACTCACAGATACGCAGTATTTT.